The 10 T cell receptor beta chains below come from one sample, sequenced in a study of blood T cell repertoires in COVID-19 (dated by TCRdb to the early 2020s). The library was made by the immunoSEQ multiplex PCR assay. TCRdb re-hosts the immuneACCESS table, in-frame sequences only. Its copies lack some clones; in the studies checked, an unresolved V gene accounts for under half of them, and the cause for the rest is not known. The sample yields under 150,000 clones; under 90% were counted once. About 8% of the sample rests with the top ten. What was sequenced was peripheral blood. These receptors all stem from a woman aged 55-70 years with active or convalescent COVID-19.

This clone was observed a single time. The V gene is TRBV23-1, the J gene TRBJ2-7; D gene ambiguous. TRBV23-1 is flagged as an ORF with uncertain function. Trimming stripped 5 bases from V and 3 bases from J, with 8 bases between. There are 12 residues in the CDR3. CDR3 DNA: TGCGCCAGCAGTGCAGGCTACTACGAGCAGTACGTC. This sequence encodes CASSAGYYEQYV.

The chain has TRBV6-5 and TRBJ2-5; TRBD1 aligns across 8 bases. The V segment lost 5 bases and the J segment 4 bases; nucleotides outside the gene matches: 3. The CDR3 totals 13 residues. Germline V CDR1 and CDR2: MNHEY, SVGAGI. Written as DNA, the CDR3 is TGTGCCAGCAGTCGCGGACAGGGAGAGACCCAGTACTTC. Protein product: CASSRGQGETQYF.

This rearrangement joins TRBV7-8 to TRBJ1-3; D is perhaps TRBD1 (6 bases). V lost 1 base, J lost 0 bases, and 7 bases lay in between. Germline loops: CDR1 SGHVS, CDR2 FQNEAQ. This CDR3 comprises 15 residues. CDR3 sequence reads: CASSLETGSGNTIYF. The CDR3 region has the DNA TGTGCCAGCAGCTTAGAGACAGGCTCTGGAAACACCATATATTTT. The full variable domain, rest sourced from reference TRBV7-8 and TRBJ1-3, is GAGVSQSPRYKVAKRGQDVALRCDPISGHVSLFWYQQALGQGPEFLTYFQNEAQLDKSGLPSDRFFAERPEGSVSTLKIQRTQQEDSAVYLCASSLETGSGNTIYFGEGSWLTVV.

The rearrangement links TRBV18 to TRBJ2-1; 9 bases agree with TRBD1. Germline CDR1 and CDR2: KGHSH and LQKENI. This CDR3 comprises 15 residues. The junction had 7 bases not matched to a gene; V was cut back by 2 bases and J by 8 bases. The CDR3 DNA reads TGTGCCAGCTCACCAGGACAGGGGAGGACAGATGAGCAGTTCTTC. Amino acid sequence: CASSPGQGRTDEQFF.

The chain joins TRBV11-3 to TRBJ1-6, with a tentative D call TRBD1 (5 bases). V was cut by 3 bases and J by 5 bases, with 5 bases left in between. CDR3 length: 13 residues. Germline assignment: CDR1 SGHNT and CDR2 YENEEA. The CDR3 sequence: CASSLTDNSPLHF. The CDR3 coding sequence is TGTGCCAGCAGCTTGACAGATAATTCACCCCTCCACTTT.

This rearrangement joins TRBV28 to TRBJ1-2, with TRBD1 identical over 9 bases. This CDR3 spans 15 amino acids. Looked up from germline, CDR1 is MDHEN and CDR2 is SYDVKM. Germline trimming cut 1 base from V and 8 bases from J; bases unmatched to any gene: 8. The CDR3 region has the DNA TGTGCCAGCAGTTTATCCACAGGGGGCGCTAAGGGCTACACCTTC. It translates to CASSLSTGGAKGYTF.

The chain links TRBV28 to TRBJ1-2; tentatively, D is TRBD1 (6 bases). The V end lost 4 bases, the J end lost 5 bases, and 8 bases lay between the germline ends. This CDR3 is built from 12 residues. Germline V lookup: CDR1 MDHEN, CDR2 SYDVKM. CDR3 coding DNA: TGTGCCAGCAGTTCACAGGGATATGGCTACACCTTC. Its translation: CASSSQGYGYTF.

The chain joins TRBV5-1 to TRBJ2-4, with 7 bases fitting TRBD1. V dropped 4 bases and J dropped 5; count of bases not matched to a gene: 6. Looked up from germline, CDR1 is SGHRS and CDR2 is YFSETQ. The CDR3 has 14 residues. The chain's CDR3 is CASSTGTVENIQYF. The CDR3 DNA sequence: TGCGCCAGCAGCACAGGGACAGTAGAAAACATTCAGTACTTC. The full variable domain, rest sourced from reference TRBV5-1 and TRBJ2-4, is KAGVTQTPRYLIKTRGQQVTLSCSPISGHRSVSWYQQTPGQGLQFLFEYFSETQRNKGNFPGRFSGRQFSNSRSEMNVSTLELGDSALYLCASSTGTVENIQYFGAGTRLSVL.

J is TRBJ2-5 and V is TRBV4-1, with 10 bases matching TRBD2. The V gene end was trimmed by 5 bases and the J gene end by 2 bases; junction bases not matched to a gene: 8. The CDR3 loop spans 16 amino acids. Per the germline V gene, CDR1 is MGHRA and CDR2 is YSYEKL. The CDR3 here is CASSSQTSGSQETQYF. The CDR3 coding sequence is TGCGCCAGCAGCTCCCAGACTAGCGGGTCTCAAGAGACCCAGTACTTC.

The rearrangement joins TRBV10-2 to TRBJ2-7; TRBD2 matches 7 bases. The V gene's germline CDR1 is WSHSY and CDR2 SAAADI. Trimming cost V 7 bases and J 2 bases; bases outside gene matches: 5. This CDR3 spans 13 amino acids. The CDR3 reads CASIPGLAYEQYF. For the CDR3, the DNA is TGCGCCAGCATACCCGGACTAGCCTACGAGCAGTACTTC.